Many counts were recorded for the clone carrying this T cell receptor beta chain. The antigen remains undetermined. This entry belongs to a study of CD8+CD57+ T cells in acquired aplastic anemia. Study summary: Across the sorted CD4+ and CD8+ cells, DNA amounts averaged roughly 3.5 ug.

Both TCR beta VDJ combination and CDR3 sequence profiling were carried out. Genomic DNA was the template for this profiling. Each CDR3 protein is one row after TCRdb ran MiXCR on the reads. The table records 200,000 or so distinct CDR3 sequences, under 70% of them present only once. General observations from the study: No significant difference in CD8+ Simpson's diversity was found between patients and controls.

Germline-derived CDR1 and CDR2 are MNHEY and SVGAGI. Trimming stripped 2 bases from V and 4 bases from J, with 12 bases between. This CDR3 comprises 15 residues. The rearrangement joins TRBV6-5 to TRBJ1-5; weak D call: TRBD1 (6 bases). The sequencing sample was made of sorted CD4+, CD8+, or CD8+CD57+ T cells (not recorded which) from PBMCs. The receptor was derived from a human donor with severe aplastic anemia or a healthy control (not recorded which). The CDR3 DNA follows: TGTGCCAGCAGTTACGGTGGGGGCGGAAATCAGCCCCAGCATTTT. It codes for CASSYGGGGNQPQHF.